These T cell receptor beta chains were read from a single sample in a study of read filtering for tumor transcriptome and immune sequencing. Via MiXCR, TCRdb re-called the reads, giving one row per CDR3 protein. The sample contains about 86,000 distinct CDR3 sequences, around an eighth of which appear only once. Sequencing used a population of CD138-negative cells sorted from bone marrow. Every receptor here comes from a donor at least 40 years old with multiple myeloma. Both conserved end residues are part of each CDR3. Fields, in order: V gene, clone size, J gene, D gene, CDR3 protein, CDR3 DNA. The D gene is left open where the match is weak. The size of a clone is reported for some rows only, either as once, few or many, or as a class for expanded clones.

v_call: TRBV3-1; clone_size: many; j_call: TRBJ2-7; d_call: TRBD2; cdr3_aa: CASSQGPSGSYEQYF; cdr3_nt: TGTGCCAGCAGCCAAGGCCCTAGCGGGAGCTACGAGCAGTACTTC
v_call: TRBV4-1; clone_size: many; j_call: TRBJ2-3; d_call: TRBD2; cdr3_aa: CASTIAGTGEDTQYF; cdr3_nt: TGCGCCAGCACAATAGCGGGAACCGGGGAAGATACGCAGTATTTT
v_call: TRBV14; clone_size: many; j_call: TRBJ2-2; d_call: TRBD1; cdr3_aa: CASSPFGQGSTGELFF; cdr3_nt: TGTGCCAGCAGCCCCTTCGGACAGGGATCAACCGGGGAGCTGTTTTTT
v_call: TRBV2; clone_size: -; j_call: TRBJ2-5; d_call: TRBD1; cdr3_aa: CASSGGTVRETQYF; cdr3_nt: TGTGCCAGCAGTGGGGGGACAGTGCGAGAGACCCAGTACTTC
v_call: TRBV24-1; clone_size: -; j_call: TRBJ2-1; d_call: TRBD2; cdr3_aa: CATSDPSRTSGRWNEQFF; cdr3_nt: TGTGCCACCAGTGATCCATCCCGGACTAGCGGGAGATGGAATGAGCAGTTCTTC
v_call: TRBV19; clone_size: many; j_call: TRBJ2-1; d_call: TRBD1; cdr3_aa: CASSPTGSVNEQFF; cdr3_nt: TGTGCCAGTAGCCCGACAGGGAGCGTCAATGAGCAGTTCTTC
v_call: TRBV12-3/TRBV12-4; clone_size: many; j_call: TRBJ2-3; d_call: TRBD2; cdr3_aa: CASSLVRGSTDTQYF; cdr3_nt: TGTGCCAGCAGTTTAGTGCGGGGGAGCACAGATACGCAGTATTTT
v_call: TRBV29-1; clone_size: many; j_call: TRBJ2-5; d_call: -; cdr3_aa: CSVAPDTRWETQYF; cdr3_nt: TGCAGCGTCGCTCCGGACACACGCTGGGAGACCCAGTACTTC
v_call: TRBV20-1; clone_size: many; j_call: TRBJ1-1; d_call: TRBD1; cdr3_aa: CSASDRDLGTEAFF; cdr3_nt: TGCAGTGCTAGCGACAGGGATCTGGGCACTGAAGCTTTCTTT
v_call: TRBV6-6; clone_size: many; j_call: TRBJ1-2; d_call: -; cdr3_aa: CASSYGGTRSNYGYTF; cdr3_nt: TGTGCCAGCAGTTACGGGGGGACACGGTCTAACTATGGCTACACCTTC
v_call: TRBV6-2/TRBV6-3; clone_size: many; j_call: TRBJ2-7; d_call: -; cdr3_aa: CASNYDPSLGVYEQYF; cdr3_nt: TGTGCCAGCAACTATGATCCTAGCTTGGGAGTTTACGAGCAGTACTTC
v_call: TRBV5-1; clone_size: many; j_call: TRBJ2-6; d_call: -; cdr3_aa: CASSFYANVLTF; cdr3_nt: TGCGCCAGCAGCTTCTACGCCAACGTCCTGACTTTC
v_call: TRBV28; clone_size: many; j_call: TRBJ2-7; d_call: -; cdr3_aa: CASSLPGRSYF; cdr3_nt: TGTGCCAGCAGTTTACCCGGCAGGTCGTACTTC
v_call: TRBV7-2; clone_size: many; j_call: TRBJ1-1; d_call: -; cdr3_aa: CASSLVNGRKAFF; cdr3_nt: TGTGCCAGCAGCTTAGTAAACGGCAGAAAAGCTTTCTTT
v_call: TRBV5-1; clone_size: many; j_call: TRBJ1-4; d_call: -; cdr3_aa: CASSFQGTGYEKLFF; cdr3_nt: TGCGCCAGCAGCTTTCAGGGGACGGGGTATGAAAAACTGTTTTTT
v_call: TRBV5-1; clone_size: many; j_call: TRBJ2-1; d_call: TRBD2; cdr3_aa: CASSTGTSGLLKNEQFF; cdr3_nt: TGCGCCAGCAGCACCGGGACTAGCGGCCTTCTGAAGAATGAGCAGTTCTTC
v_call: TRBV5-1; clone_size: many; j_call: TRBJ2-1; d_call: TRBD2; cdr3_aa: CASSLAGLAMNEQFF; cdr3_nt: TGCGCCAGCAGCTTGGCCGGACTAGCGATGAATGAGCAGTTCTTC
v_call: TRBV5-4; clone_size: many; j_call: TRBJ2-1; d_call: -; cdr3_aa: CASSSPSRARSEQFF; cdr3_nt: TGTGCCAGCAGCAGCCCCTCACGGGCTAGGAGTGAGCAGTTCTTC
v_call: TRBV20-1; clone_size: many; j_call: TRBJ2-2; d_call: -; cdr3_aa: CSARGGGRVNTGELFF; cdr3_nt: TGCAGTGCTAGGGGAGGGGGCCGAGTGAACACCGGGGAGCTGTTTTTT
v_call: TRBV27; clone_size: many; j_call: TRBJ2-2; d_call: -; cdr3_aa: CASRRSSGTGVGTGELFF; cdr3_nt: TGTGCCAGCAGACGGTCTAGCGGGACAGGGGTAGGGACCGGGGAGCTGTTTTTT
v_call: TRBV12-3/TRBV12-4; clone_size: few; j_call: TRBJ1-1; d_call: -; cdr3_aa: CASSFGRGATEAFF; cdr3_nt: TGTGCCAGCAGTTTTGGGAGAGGGGCCACTGAAGCTTTCTTT
v_call: TRBV15; clone_size: few; j_call: TRBJ2-7; d_call: -; cdr3_aa: CATSGSTSQTYEQCF; cdr3_nt: TGTGCCACCAGCGGGTCGACTTCTCAAACCTATGAGCAGTGCTTC
v_call: TRBV12-3/TRBV12-4; clone_size: -; j_call: TRBJ2-7; d_call: -; cdr3_aa: CASINDGAYEQYF; cdr3_nt: TGTGCCAGCATCAATGACGGGGCCTACGAGCAGTACTTC
v_call: TRBV3-1; clone_size: many; j_call: TRBJ2-7; d_call: -; cdr3_aa: CASSQSVAYEQYF; cdr3_nt: TGTGCCAGCAGCCAATCTGTGGCCTACGAGCAGTACTTC
v_call: TRBV20-1; clone_size: many; j_call: TRBJ2-5; d_call: -; cdr3_aa: CSARTSGDETQYF; cdr3_nt: TGCAGTGCTAGAACTAGTGGGGACGAGACCCAGTACTTC
v_call: TRBV5-1; clone_size: many; j_call: TRBJ2-3; d_call: TRBD2; cdr3_aa: CASSLRWREGNTQYF; cdr3_nt: TGCGCCAGCAGCTTGAGATGGCGGGAGGGAAATACGCAGTATTTT
v_call: TRBV29-1; clone_size: many; j_call: TRBJ2-1; d_call: TRBD2; cdr3_aa: CSVASGDNEQFF; cdr3_nt: TGCAGCGTTGCCAGCGGGGACAATGAGCAGTTCTTC
v_call: TRBV12-3/TRBV12-4; clone_size: -; j_call: TRBJ1-1; d_call: -; cdr3_aa: CASTTPEGTEAFF; cdr3_nt: TGTGCCAGCACAACCCCGGAGGGCACTGAAGCTTTCTTT
v_call: TRBV7-9; clone_size: many; j_call: TRBJ1-4; d_call: -; cdr3_aa: CASSLGTGRKLFF; cdr3_nt: TGTGCCAGCAGCTTAGGAACAGGGAGGAAACTGTTTTTT
v_call: TRBV14; clone_size: many; j_call: TRBJ2-3; d_call: -; cdr3_aa: CASSPRISDTQYF; cdr3_nt: TGTGCCAGCAGCCCTAGGATTTCAGATACGCAGTATTTT
v_call: TRBV3-1; clone_size: few; j_call: TRBJ1-3; d_call: -; cdr3_aa: CASSPNPSGNTIYF; cdr3_nt: TGTGCCAGCAGCCCCAACCCATCTGGAAACACCATATATTTT
v_call: TRBV30; clone_size: -; j_call: TRBJ2-7; d_call: TRBD2; cdr3_aa: CAWSVAGTRDKQYF; cdr3_nt: TGTGCCTGGAGTGTAGCGGGGACGAGGGATAAGCAGTACTTC
v_call: TRBV5-1; clone_size: few; j_call: TRBJ2-7; d_call: -; cdr3_aa: CASSTDRSGYERYF; cdr3_nt: TGCGCCAGCAGTACGGACCGTTCAGGGTACGAGCGGTACTTC
v_call: TRBV28; clone_size: -; j_call: TRBJ2-7; d_call: -; cdr3_aa: CASSFGGPGPYEQYF; cdr3_nt: TGTGCCAGCAGTTTCGGCGGGCCAGGGCCCTACGAGCAGTACTTC
v_call: TRBV20-1; clone_size: many; j_call: TRBJ2-5; d_call: -; cdr3_aa: CSAHPGGEETQYF; cdr3_nt: TGCAGTGCTCACCCCGGCGGAGAAGAGACCCAGTACTTC
v_call: TRBV28; clone_size: many; j_call: TRBJ2-7; d_call: -; cdr3_aa: CASSLRQPYEQYF; cdr3_nt: TGTGCCAGCAGTTTACGTCAGCCATACGAGCAGTACTTC
v_call: TRBV11-2; clone_size: many; j_call: TRBJ1-5; d_call: -; cdr3_aa: CASSLGFYSNQPQHF; cdr3_nt: TGTGCCAGCAGCTTAGGGTTCTATAGCAATCAGCCCCAGCATTTT
v_call: TRBV19; clone_size: many; j_call: TRBJ1-5; d_call: -; cdr3_aa: CASSIPMTGDYSNQPQHF; cdr3_nt: TGTGCCAGTAGTATCCCTATGACAGGCGACTATAGCAATCAGCCCCAGCATTTT
v_call: TRBV7-6; clone_size: -; j_call: TRBJ2-7; d_call: TRBD2; cdr3_aa: CASSFRLAGGTYEQYF; cdr3_nt: TGTGCCAGCAGCTTCCGGCTAGCGGGAGGCACGTACGAGCAGTACTTC
v_call: TRBV7-3; clone_size: -; j_call: TRBJ1-6; d_call: -; cdr3_aa: CASSLGQGNTEAVF; cdr3_nt: TGTGCCAGCAGCTTAGGTCAGGGGAACACTGAAGCTGTCTTT
v_call: TRBV4-1; clone_size: many; j_call: TRBJ1-5; d_call: -; cdr3_aa: CASSASQGNQPQHF; cdr3_nt: TGCGCCAGCAGCGCCAGCCAGGGCAATCAGCCCCAGCATTTT
v_call: TRBV9; clone_size: many; j_call: TRBJ2-1; d_call: -; cdr3_aa: CASSVALGEQFF; cdr3_nt: TGTGCCAGCAGCGTAGCTTTGGGAGAGCAGTTCTTC
v_call: TRBV14; clone_size: many; j_call: TRBJ2-7; d_call: TRBD2; cdr3_aa: CASSPPGLAGAGQYF; cdr3_nt: TGTGCCAGCAGCCCCCCGGGACTAGCGGGAGCGGGGCAGTACTTC
v_call: TRBV5-1; clone_size: few; j_call: TRBJ2-5; d_call: -; cdr3_aa: CASRRGEETQYF; cdr3_nt: TGCGCCAGCAGACGCGGGGAGGAGACCCAGTACTTC
v_call: TRBV7-9; clone_size: -; j_call: TRBJ2-3; d_call: -; cdr3_aa: CASSSPGAITDTQYF; cdr3_nt: TGTGCCAGCAGCTCTCCTGGGGCAATCACAGATACGCAGTATTTT
v_call: TRBV28; clone_size: many; j_call: TRBJ2-1; d_call: TRBD2; cdr3_aa: CATSLGTSVHNEQFF; cdr3_nt: TGTGCCACTAGCCTCGGGACTAGCGTACACAATGAGCAGTTCTTC
v_call: TRBV30; clone_size: many; j_call: TRBJ2-7; d_call: -; cdr3_aa: CAWSPTGGGHEQYF; cdr3_nt: TGTGCCTGGAGCCCAACCGGAGGGGGCCACGAGCAGTACTTC
v_call: TRBV20-1; clone_size: many; j_call: TRBJ2-3; d_call: TRBD2; cdr3_aa: CSARRASGSIADTQYF; cdr3_nt: TGCAGTGCTAGACGGGCTAGCGGGAGTATTGCAGATACGCAGTATTTT
v_call: TRBV11-2; clone_size: many; j_call: TRBJ2-1; d_call: -; cdr3_aa: CASSLAGVTYNEQFF; cdr3_nt: TGTGCCAGCAGCTTAGCGGGTGTAACCTACAATGAGCAGTTCTTC
v_call: TRBV20-1; clone_size: many; j_call: TRBJ2-7; d_call: TRBD2; cdr3_aa: CSARDELAGGHSSYEQYF; cdr3_nt: TGCAGTGCTAGAGATGAGCTAGCGGGAGGACACAGCTCCTACGAGCAGTACTTC
v_call: TRBV5-1; clone_size: many; j_call: TRBJ2-3; d_call: TRBD2; cdr3_aa: CASSLRARAGNLVDTQYF; cdr3_nt: TGCGCCAGCAGCTTGAGGGCCCGAGCGGGAAACCTGGTGGATACGCAGTATTTT